This TCR beta chain was observed in a study of blood T cell repertoires in COVID-19. Study information: Italy, Spain and the United States were the sources of the convalescent and acute COVID-19 samples.

Trimming removed 1 base from V and 2 bases from J; junction bases left unmatched: 8. CDR3 size: 19 residues. Germline V gene sequence: CDR1 SGHTA, CDR2 FQGNSA. The table came from immunoSEQ multiplex PCR; TCRdb's copy has only in-frame clones and leaves some out. The sample lists 200,000 to 250,000 clones, roughly 80% seen once, with less than 20% in the top ten. This chain joins TRBV7-2 and TRBJ2-5; 15 bases agree with TRBD2. Material for sequencing was peripheral blood. The clonotype originates from a woman at least 80 years old with active or convalescent COVID-19. CDR3 region: CASSLDMGLAGGRQETQYF. CDR3 coding DNA: TGTGCCAGCAGCTTAGATATGGGACTAGCGGGAGGTAGGCAAGAGACCCAGTACTTC. Full variable domain (missing parts from reference TRBV7-2 and TRBJ2-5): GAGVSQSPSNKVTEKGKDVELRCDPISGHTALYWYRQSLGQGLEFLIYFQGNSAPDKSGLPSDRFSAERTGGSVSTLTIQRTQQEDSAVYLCASSLDMGLAGGRQETQYFGPGTRLLVL.